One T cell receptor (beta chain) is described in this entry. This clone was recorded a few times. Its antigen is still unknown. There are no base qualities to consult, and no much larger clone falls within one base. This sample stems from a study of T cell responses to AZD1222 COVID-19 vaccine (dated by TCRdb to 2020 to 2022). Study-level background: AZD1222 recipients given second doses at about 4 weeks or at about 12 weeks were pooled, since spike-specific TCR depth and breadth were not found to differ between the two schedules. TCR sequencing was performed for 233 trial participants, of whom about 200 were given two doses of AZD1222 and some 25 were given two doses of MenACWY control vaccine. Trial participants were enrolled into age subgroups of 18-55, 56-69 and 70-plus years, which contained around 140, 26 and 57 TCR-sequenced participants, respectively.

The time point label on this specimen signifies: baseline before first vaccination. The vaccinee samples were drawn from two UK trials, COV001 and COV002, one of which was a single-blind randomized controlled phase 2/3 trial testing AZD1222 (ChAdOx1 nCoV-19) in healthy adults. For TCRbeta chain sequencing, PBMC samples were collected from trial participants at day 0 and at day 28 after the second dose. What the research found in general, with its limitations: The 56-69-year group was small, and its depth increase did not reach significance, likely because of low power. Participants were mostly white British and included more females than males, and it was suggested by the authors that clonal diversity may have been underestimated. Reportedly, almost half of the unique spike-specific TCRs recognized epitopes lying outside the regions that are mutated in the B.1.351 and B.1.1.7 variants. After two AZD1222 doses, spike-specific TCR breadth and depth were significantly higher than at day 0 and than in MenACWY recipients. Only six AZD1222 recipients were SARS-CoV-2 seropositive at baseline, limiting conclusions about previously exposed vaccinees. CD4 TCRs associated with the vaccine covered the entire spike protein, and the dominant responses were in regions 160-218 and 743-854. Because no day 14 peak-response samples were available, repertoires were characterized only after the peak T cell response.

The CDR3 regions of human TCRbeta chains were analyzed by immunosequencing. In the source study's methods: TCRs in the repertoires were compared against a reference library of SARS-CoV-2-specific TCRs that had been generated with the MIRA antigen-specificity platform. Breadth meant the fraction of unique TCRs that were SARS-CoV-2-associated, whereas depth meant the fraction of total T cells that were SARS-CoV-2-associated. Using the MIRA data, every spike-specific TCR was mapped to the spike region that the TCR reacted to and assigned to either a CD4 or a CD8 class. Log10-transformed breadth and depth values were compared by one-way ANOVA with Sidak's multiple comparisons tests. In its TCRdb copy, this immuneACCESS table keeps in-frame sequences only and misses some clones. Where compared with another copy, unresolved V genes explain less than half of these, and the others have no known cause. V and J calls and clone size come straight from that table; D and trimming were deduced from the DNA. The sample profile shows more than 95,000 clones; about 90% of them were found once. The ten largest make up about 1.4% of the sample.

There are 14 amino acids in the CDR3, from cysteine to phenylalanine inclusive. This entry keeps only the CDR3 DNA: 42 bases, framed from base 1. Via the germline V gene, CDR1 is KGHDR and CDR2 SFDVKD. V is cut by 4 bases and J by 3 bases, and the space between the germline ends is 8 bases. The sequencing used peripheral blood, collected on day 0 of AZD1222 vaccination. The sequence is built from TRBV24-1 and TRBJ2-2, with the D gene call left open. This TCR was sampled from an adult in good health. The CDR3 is CATSDRTHTGELFF. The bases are TGTGCCACCAGTGACCGGACCCACACCGGGGAGCTGTTTTTT.